This TCR beta chain was captured in a study of T-cell memory formation after mild COVID-19. TCRdb ran MiXCR on the 5' RACE reads and lists one entry per CDR3 protein. This sample carries 200,000 or so distinct CDR3 sequences, around 9.5% of them seen once, and the ten largest clones take about 3.8%. The germline CDR1 and CDR2 sequences are SGHDN and FVKESK. V lost 0 bases to trimming and J lost 10 bases, with 10 bases between them. The CDR3 loop spans 13 amino acids. Material for sequencing was PBMCs or a T cell subset sorted from them (not recorded which). The chain joins TRBV14 to TRBJ2-1; no reliable D call. The source of this sequence is a man aged 18-30 years who had mild COVID-19 (a few samples of this study predate the infection). Cell type and time point are not known. The CDR3: CASSQDWKGEQFF. The CDR3 region has the DNA TGTGCCAGCAGCCAAGATTGGAAAGGAGAGCAGTTCTTC.